One and the same sample provided the 8 T cell receptor beta chains below, sequenced in a study of tumor-infiltrating lymphocytes in localized non-small cell lung cancer (dated by TCRdb to the early 2020s). Library method: the immunoSEQ multiplex PCR assay. TCRdb obtained this table from immuneACCESS and retained in-frame rearrangements with V and J assigned. These tables miss some clones; where compared with another copy, unresolved V genes account for less than half of the shortfall, and the remainder is unexplained. This sample holds some 10,000 clones; roughly 84% were observed only once. The top ten clonotypes cover 7.5% to 8.5% of the sample. Sequenced sample: lung tumor tissue. All receptors derive from a human donor with non-small cell lung cancer.

This clone was picked up one time. The gene calls are TRBV18 and TRBJ2-5; the match to TRBD2 covers 14 bases. The CDR3 is 17 residues long. V was pared by 6 bases and J by 2 bases, with 8 bases of the junction left unmatched. Germline V gene lookup returns CDR1 KGHSH and CDR2 LQKENI. The CDR3 bases are TGTGCCAGCTCGCGTCTCCGACTAGCGGGGGGGCAAGAGACCCAGTACTTC. It is translated as CASSRLRLAGGQETQYF.

As concerns this clone: One end of the junction varies from germline; a read error may be responsible. The sample has other DNA sequences that encode this CDR3 too. This CDR3 reads CSASGETQYF. The CDR3 nucleotides are TGCAGCGCTAGTGGAGAGACCCAGTACTTC. This chain connects TRBV20-1 to TRBJ2-5; D not resolved. In germline, CDR1 is DFQATT, CDR2 SNEGSKA (reference sequence). The CDR3 spans 10 residues.

The chain uses TRBV2 and TRBJ1-2; D is uncertain. The CDR3 totals 14 residues. The ends were cut back, 3 bases at V and 4 bases at J, with 12 bases in the middle. Germline CDR1 and CDR2: SNHLY and FYNNEI. The CDR3 loop reads CASSEDLGSYGYTF. In DNA, the CDR3 is TGTGCCAGCAGTGAGGACCTAGGCAGCTATGGCTACACCTTC.

Here the CDR3 reads CASTKGGRTYYGYTF. The CDR3 nucleotides are TGCGCCAGCACCAAGGGGGGACGGACCTACTATGGCTACACCTTC. The chain carries TRBV10-2 and TRBJ1-2, with D perhaps matching TRBD1 (6 bases). The CDR3 totals 15 residues. Germline V CDR1 and CDR2: WSHSY, SAAADI. V was cut by 7 bases and J by 3 bases, with 18 bases left in between.

This sequence joins TRBV6-6 and TRBJ1-1; D might be TRBD1 (5 bases). The V end was cut by 6 bases, the J end by 5 bases, with 7 bases between. The CDR3 totals 11 residues. Per germline, CDR1 MNHNY and CDR2 SVGAGI (reference sequence). The CDR3 DNA reads as TGTGCCAGCAGGGGGCGGACTGAAGCTTTCTTT. It codes for CASRGRTEAFF.

V and J are TRBV10-2 and TRBJ2-7; tentatively, D is TRBD1 or TRBD2 (5 bases each). The V gene lost 1 base and the J gene lost 3 bases, with 16 bases spanning the gap. In germline, CDR1 is WSHSY, CDR2 SAAADI. The CDR3 is 16 amino acids. The CDR3 DNA reads as TGCGCCAGCAGTGAGTGGGGACGGCCGAGAAACTACGAGCAGTACTTC. Its translation is CASSEWGRPRNYEQYF.

The gene calls are TRBV7-3 and TRBJ2-5; D unresolved. V shed 0 bases and J shed 5 bases, with 13 bases lying between them. Per germline, CDR1 SGHTA and CDR2 FQGTGA. The CDR3 sequence is 15 residues long. The CDR3 loop reads CASSLTTSKGETQYF. DNA of the CDR3: TGTGCCAGCAGCTTAACTACCAGCAAAGGGGAGACCCAGTACTTC.

The genes are TRBV11-2 and TRBJ2-1; D is unclear. The V end was cut by 1 base, the J end by 0 bases, with 10 bases between. The CDR3 contains 16 residues. The germline V gene encodes CDR1 SGHAT and CDR2 FQNNGV. The CDR3: CASSLGAQSSYNEQFF. The CDR3 DNA reads TGTGCCAGCAGCTTAGGAGCGCAGAGCTCCTACAATGAGCAGTTCTTC.